This T cell receptor (beta chain) was found in a study of OX40 agonist ivuxolimab in advanced cancers. Overall study findings and caveats: The investigators did not determine what antigen specificity the expanded peripheral T cells had.

Of note for this clone: The antigen remains undetermined.

The CDR3 spans 16 residues. V gave up 7 bases and J gave up 6 bases; unmatched junction bases: 12. Per germline, CDR1 SGHVS and CDR2 FQNEAQ. The data were produced by immunoSEQ multiplex PCR, yet TCRdb's version contains in-frame clones alone and is incomplete. The sample comprises around 20,000 clones, 65% to 75% of which are singletons, and around 28% rests with the top ten. This chain uses TRBV7-8 with TRBJ2-1; 10 nucleotides align to TRBD2. This clonotype originated in an adult with an advanced solid tumor such as melanoma, head and neck, liver or kidney cancer. The specimen was CD4+ or CD8+ T cells sorted from blood, collected in a trial of the OX40 agonist ivuxolimab. DNA of the CDR3: TGTGCCAGCACCCTCCTCAGCGGGAGGGCCGGCAATGAGCAGTTCTTC. It specifies CASTLLSGRAGNEQFF.